This T cell receptor beta chain derives from a study of CD8 T cell repertoires and HIV-1 epitope variants. Study in general: 1M T cells were kept uncultured as a baseline.

The germline V gene has CDR1 SGHRS and CDR2 YFSETQ. The CDR3 loop spans 16 amino acids. V shed 2 bases and J shed 0 bases, with 9 bases lying between them. Whole-study findings and limits: Nef KF9 drew roughly five clonotypes and HW9 one, without TAALDMSHF responses. Most of the nine antigen-specific clonotypes appeared cross-reactive to autologous or escape variants.

Measured with immunoSEQ multiplex PCR; TCRdb has only the in-frame clones, and not every one. This repertoire shows about 5,000 clones, about 66% found once; its top ten account for roughly two fifths. This clone was observed a few times. Its antigen is unidentified. V gene TRBV5-1 combines with J gene TRBJ1-6, with D uncertain. The origin of this receptor is a male donor with HIV. Sample: cultured CD8+ T cells derived from PBMCs. The CDR3 reads CASSLQGSSYNSPLHF. Here the CDR3 DNA reads TGCGCCAGCAGCTTACAAGGGAGCTCCTATAATTCACCCCTCCACTTT.